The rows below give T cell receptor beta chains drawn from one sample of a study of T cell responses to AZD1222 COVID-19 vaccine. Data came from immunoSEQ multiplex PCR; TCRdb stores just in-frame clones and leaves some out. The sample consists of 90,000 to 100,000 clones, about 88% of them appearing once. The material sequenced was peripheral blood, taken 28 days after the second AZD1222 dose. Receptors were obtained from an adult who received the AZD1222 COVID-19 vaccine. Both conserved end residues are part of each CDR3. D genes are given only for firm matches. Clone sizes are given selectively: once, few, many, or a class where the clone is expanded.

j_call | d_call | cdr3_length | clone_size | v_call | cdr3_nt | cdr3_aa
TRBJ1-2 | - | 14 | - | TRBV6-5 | TGTGCCAGCAGTTACTCCAGCCAGGGGCAGGGCTACACCTTC | CASSYSSQGQGYTF
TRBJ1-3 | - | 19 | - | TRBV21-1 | TGTGCCAGCAAACCGATGGCTAATCCTAAATCCCTGGCTGGAAACACCATATATTTT | CASKPMANPKSLAGNTIYF
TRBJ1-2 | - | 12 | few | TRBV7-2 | TGTGCCAGCAGCTTAGAAGCTCGGGGCTACACCTTC | CASSLEARGYTF
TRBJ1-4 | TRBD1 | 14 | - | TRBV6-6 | TGTGCCAGCAGAACGGGACAGGGCGGTGAAAAACTGTTTTTT | CASRTGQGGEKLFF
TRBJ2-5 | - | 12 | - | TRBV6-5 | TGTGCCAGCAGTTACCGACAAGAGACCCAGTACTTC | CASSYRQETQYF
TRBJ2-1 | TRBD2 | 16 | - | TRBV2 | TGTGCCAGCAGGGCTGGGGCGGGAGGTCCCTACAATGAGCAGTTCTTC | CASRAGAGGPYNEQFF
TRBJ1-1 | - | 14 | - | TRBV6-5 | TGTGCCAGCAGGTTCGACAGAATGAGGACTGAAGCTTTCTTT | CASRFDRMRTEAFF
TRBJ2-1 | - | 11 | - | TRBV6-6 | TGTGCCAGCAGTTACGATACTGAGCAGTTCTTC | CASSYDTEQFF
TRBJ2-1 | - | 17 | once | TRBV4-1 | TGCGCCAGCAGCCCTTGGGACTTCAGAAACTCCTACAATGAGCAGTTCTTC | CASSPWDFRNSYNEQFF
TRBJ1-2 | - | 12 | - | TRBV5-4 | TGTGCCAGCAGTTCCCCCGGATATGGCTACACCTTC | CASSSPGYGYTF
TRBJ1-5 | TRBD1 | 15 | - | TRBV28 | TGTGCCAGCAGGTCGACAGGGGGTGGAAATCAGCCCCAGCATTTT | CASRSTGGGNQPQHF
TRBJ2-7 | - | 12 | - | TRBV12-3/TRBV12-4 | TGTGCCAGCAGGTACTTATCGGGCGAGCAGTACTTC | CASRYLSGEQYF
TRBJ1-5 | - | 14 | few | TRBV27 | TGTGCCAGCAGTTTTAGACAGTCCAATCAGCCCCAGCATTTT | CASSFRQSNQPQHF
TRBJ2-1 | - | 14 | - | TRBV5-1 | TGCGCCAGCAGCCCAACGACCGGGTACAATGAGCAGTTCTTC | CASSPTTGYNEQFF
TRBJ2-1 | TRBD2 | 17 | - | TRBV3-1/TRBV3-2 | TGTGCCAGCAGCCAAGGGGTAGCGGGAGCTTCCTACAATGAGCAGTTCTTC | CASSQGVAGASYNEQFF
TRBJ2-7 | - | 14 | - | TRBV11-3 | TGTGCCAGCAGCTTAGAGGGCGGGTCCGCCGAGCAGTACTTC | CASSLEGGSAEQYF
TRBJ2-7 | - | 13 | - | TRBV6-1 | TGTGCCAGCAGTGAAGTGGACCGAGAGGAGCAGTACTTC | CASSEVDREEQYF
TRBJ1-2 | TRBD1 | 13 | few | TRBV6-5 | TGTGCCAGCACAGGGGGCTATAGCTATGGCTACACCTTC | CASTGGYSYGYTF
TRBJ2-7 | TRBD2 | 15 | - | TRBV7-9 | TGTGCCAGCAGACGAGACCTAGCGGGAGGGGCGGTGCAGTACTTC | CASRRDLAGGAVQYF
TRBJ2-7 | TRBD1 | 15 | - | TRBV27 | TGTGCCAGCAGTTGGACAGGGAGTATAATCTACGAGCAGTACTTC | CASSWTGSIIYEQYF
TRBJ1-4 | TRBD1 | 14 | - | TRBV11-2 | TGTGCCAGCAGCCCGACAGGGTTTCGGGAAAAACTGTTTTTT | CASSPTGFREKLFF
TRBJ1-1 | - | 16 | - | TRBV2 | TGTGCCAGCAGTTCAATGGCAGGGGCTAATGTCAAGGAAGCTTTCTTT | CASSSMAGANVKEAFF
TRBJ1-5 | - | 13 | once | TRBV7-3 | TGTGCCAGCAGCTTGTATCCCAATCAGCCCCAGCATTTT | CASSLYPNQPQHF
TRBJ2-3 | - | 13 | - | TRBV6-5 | TGTGCCAGCGAAGCCCGGGCCACAGATACGCAGTATTTT | CASEARATDTQYF
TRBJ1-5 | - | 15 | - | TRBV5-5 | TGTGCCAGCAGCTTGGCCGCAGGTAGCAATCAGCCCCAGCATTTT | CASSLAAGSNQPQHF